One TCR beta chain is described in this entry. Its antigen is unknown. PCR used 60 Vbeta primers and 13 Jbeta primers. TCRdb's table, derived via immunoSEQ multiplex PCR, lists solely in-frame clones and lacks some. The data contain roughly 110,000 clones, roughly 72% of them singletons. With 7 bases removed from V and 2 bases from J, the gap between germline ends came to 12 bases. The CDR3 loop spans 13 amino acids. Germline V gives CDR1 MNHNS, CDR2 SASEGT. Though probably carrying unrecorded immune exposures, donors were nominally healthy at sampling. The data belong to a study of cytomegalovirus exposure and HLA in healthy donors. Findings of the study overall: Within an earlier analysis, most TCR beta V segments proved productive either about 87% or about 30% of the time. Later analysis demonstrated an association between a missense DCLRE1C variant and TCR beta V- and J-gene trimming.

The sequencing input was PBMCs. The chain carries TRBV6-1 and TRBJ2-7, with D unclear. This clonotype originated in a man aged 30 to 39 in good health and CMV-seronegative. Here the CDR3 reads CASMRNPPYEQYF. The CDR3 region has the DNA TGTGCCAGCATGCGCAACCCTCCCTACGAGCAGTACTTC.